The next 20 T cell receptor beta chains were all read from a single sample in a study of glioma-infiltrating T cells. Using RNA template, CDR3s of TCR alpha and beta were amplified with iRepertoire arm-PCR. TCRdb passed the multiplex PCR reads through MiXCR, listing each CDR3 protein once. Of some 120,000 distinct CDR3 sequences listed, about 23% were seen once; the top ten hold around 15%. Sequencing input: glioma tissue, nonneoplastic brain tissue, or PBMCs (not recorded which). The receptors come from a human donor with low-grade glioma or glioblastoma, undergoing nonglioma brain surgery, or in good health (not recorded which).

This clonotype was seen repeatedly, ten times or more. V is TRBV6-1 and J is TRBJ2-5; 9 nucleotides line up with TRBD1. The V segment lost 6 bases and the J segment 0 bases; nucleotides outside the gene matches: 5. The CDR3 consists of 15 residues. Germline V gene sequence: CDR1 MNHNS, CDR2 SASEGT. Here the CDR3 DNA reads TGTGCCAGCAGGGGGGACAGGGCGTACCAAGAGACCCAGTACTTC. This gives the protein CASRGDRAYQETQYF.

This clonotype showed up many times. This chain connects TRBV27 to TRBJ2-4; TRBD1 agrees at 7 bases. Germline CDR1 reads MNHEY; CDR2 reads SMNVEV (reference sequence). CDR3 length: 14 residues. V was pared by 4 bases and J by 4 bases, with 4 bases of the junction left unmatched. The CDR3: CASSSGTEKNIQYF. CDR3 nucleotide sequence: TGTGCCAGCAGTTCTGGGACAGAAAAAAACATTCAGTACTTC.

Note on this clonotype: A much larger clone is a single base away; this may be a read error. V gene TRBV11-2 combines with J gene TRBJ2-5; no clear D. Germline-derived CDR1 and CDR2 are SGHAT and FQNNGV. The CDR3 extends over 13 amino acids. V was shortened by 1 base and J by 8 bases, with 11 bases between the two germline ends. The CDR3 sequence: CASSLGSGSTQYF. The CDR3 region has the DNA TGTGCCAGCAGCTTAGGGTCGGGTAGTACCCAGTACTTC.

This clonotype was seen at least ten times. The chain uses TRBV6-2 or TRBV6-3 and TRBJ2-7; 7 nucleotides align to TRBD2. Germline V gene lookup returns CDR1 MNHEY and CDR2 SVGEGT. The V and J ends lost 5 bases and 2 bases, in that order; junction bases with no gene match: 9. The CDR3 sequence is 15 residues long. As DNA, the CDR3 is TGTGCCAGCAGTACCCCCGGGGGAGGGACCTACGAGCAGTACTTC. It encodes CASSTPGGGTYEQYF.

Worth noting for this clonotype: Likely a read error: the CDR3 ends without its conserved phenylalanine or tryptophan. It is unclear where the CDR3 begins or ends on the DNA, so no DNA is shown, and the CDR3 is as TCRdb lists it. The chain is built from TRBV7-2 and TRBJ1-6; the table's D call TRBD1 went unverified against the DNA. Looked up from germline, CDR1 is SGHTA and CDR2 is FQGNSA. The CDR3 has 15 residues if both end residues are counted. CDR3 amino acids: CASSLTGTEYSPVHY.

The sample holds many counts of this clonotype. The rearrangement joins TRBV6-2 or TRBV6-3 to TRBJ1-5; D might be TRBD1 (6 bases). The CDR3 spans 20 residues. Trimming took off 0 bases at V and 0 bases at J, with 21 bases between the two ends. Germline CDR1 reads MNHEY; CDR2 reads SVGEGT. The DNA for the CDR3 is TGTGCCAGCAGTTACTCTCTTTCCAGACAGGTCAGATATAGCAATCAGCCCCAGCATTTT. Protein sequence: CASSYSLSRQVRYSNQPQHF.

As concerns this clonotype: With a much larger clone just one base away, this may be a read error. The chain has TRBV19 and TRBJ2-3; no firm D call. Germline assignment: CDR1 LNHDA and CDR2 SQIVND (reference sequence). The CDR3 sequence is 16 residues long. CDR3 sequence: CASSREPDRYTDTQCF. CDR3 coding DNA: TGTGCCAGTAGTAGGGAACCGGACCGATACACAGATACGCAGTGTTTT.

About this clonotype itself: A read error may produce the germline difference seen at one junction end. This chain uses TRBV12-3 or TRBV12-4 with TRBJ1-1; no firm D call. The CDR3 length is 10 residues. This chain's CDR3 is CASSFSIGIF. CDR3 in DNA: TGTGCCAGCAGTTTCTCGATAGGGATCTTT.

CDR3 sequence: CASSGGRRPNTGELFF. The CDR3 coding sequence is TGCGCCAGCAGCGGAGGGCGGCGACCGAACACCGGGGAGCTGTTTTTT. The rearrangement links TRBV5-1 to TRBJ2-2; a weak D match, TRBD2 (6 bases). The germline V gene has CDR1 SGHRS and CDR2 YFSETQ. The CDR3 consists of 16 residues. The V and J ends lost 4 bases and 0 bases respectively, with 13 bases between them.

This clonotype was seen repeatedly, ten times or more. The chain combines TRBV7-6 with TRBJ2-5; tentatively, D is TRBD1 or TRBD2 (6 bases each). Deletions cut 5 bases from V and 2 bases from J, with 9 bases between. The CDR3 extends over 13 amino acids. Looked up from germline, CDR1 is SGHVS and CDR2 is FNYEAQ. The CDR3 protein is CASSRGTQETQYF. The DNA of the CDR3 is TGTGCCAGCAGCAGGGGGACTCAAGAGACCCAGTACTTC.

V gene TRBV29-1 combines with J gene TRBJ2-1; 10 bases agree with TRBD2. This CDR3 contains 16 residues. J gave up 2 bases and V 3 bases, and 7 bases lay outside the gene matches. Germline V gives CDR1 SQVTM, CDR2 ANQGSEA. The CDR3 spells CSVDGLAGEAYNEQFF. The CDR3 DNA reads TGCAGCGTTGATGGTCTAGCGGGAGAGGCCTACAATGAGCAGTTCTTC.

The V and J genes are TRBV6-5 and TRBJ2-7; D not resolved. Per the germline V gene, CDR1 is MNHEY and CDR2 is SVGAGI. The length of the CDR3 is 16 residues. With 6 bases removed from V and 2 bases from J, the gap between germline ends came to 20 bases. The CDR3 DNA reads TGTGCCAGCAGCCTATTTCTCGTATCGGGCACCTACGAGCAGTACTTC. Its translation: CASSLFLVSGTYEQYF.

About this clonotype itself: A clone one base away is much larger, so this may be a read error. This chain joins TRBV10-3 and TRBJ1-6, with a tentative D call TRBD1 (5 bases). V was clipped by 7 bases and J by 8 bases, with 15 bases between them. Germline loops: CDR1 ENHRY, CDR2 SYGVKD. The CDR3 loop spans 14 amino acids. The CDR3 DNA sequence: TGTGCCATCACTATGACAGTAAAGGATTCACCCCTCCACTTT. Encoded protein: CAITMTVKDSPLHF.

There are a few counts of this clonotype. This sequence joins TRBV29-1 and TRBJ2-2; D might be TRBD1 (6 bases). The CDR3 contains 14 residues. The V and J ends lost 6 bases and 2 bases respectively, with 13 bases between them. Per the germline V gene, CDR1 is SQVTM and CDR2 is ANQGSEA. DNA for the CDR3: TGCAGCGTCCAGTTTGGGGGCAACACCGGGGAGCTGTTTTTT. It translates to CSVQFGGNTGELFF.

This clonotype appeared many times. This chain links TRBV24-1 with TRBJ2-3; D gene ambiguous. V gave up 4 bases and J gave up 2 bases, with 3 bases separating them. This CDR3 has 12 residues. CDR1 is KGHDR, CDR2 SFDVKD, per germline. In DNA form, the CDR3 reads TGTGCCACCAGTGACTACACAGATACGCAGTATTTT. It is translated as CATSDYTDTQYF.

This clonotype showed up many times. As DNA, the CDR3 is TGTGCCACCAGCAGGTCGGGGCGAGCTAATGAAAAACTGTTTTTT. Encoded protein: CATSRSGRANEKLFF. The chain links TRBV15 to TRBJ1-4, with D perhaps matching TRBD1 (5 bases). CDR1 and CDR2 (germline): LNHNV, YYDKDF (reference sequence). The CDR3 is 15 residues long. V lost 3 bases, J lost 3 bases, and 11 bases lay in between.

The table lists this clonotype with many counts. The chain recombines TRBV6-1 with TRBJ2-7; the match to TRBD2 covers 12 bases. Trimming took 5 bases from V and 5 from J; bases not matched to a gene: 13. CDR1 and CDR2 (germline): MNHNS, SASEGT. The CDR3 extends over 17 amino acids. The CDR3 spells CASSYVETSGSLDEQYF. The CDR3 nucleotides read TGTGCCAGCAGTTATGTTGAGACTAGCGGGAGCCTTGACGAGCAGTACTTC.

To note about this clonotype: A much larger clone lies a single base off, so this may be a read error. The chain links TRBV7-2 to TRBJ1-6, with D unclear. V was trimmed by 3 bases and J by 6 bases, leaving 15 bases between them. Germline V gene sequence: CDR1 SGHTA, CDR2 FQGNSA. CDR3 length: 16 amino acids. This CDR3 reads CASSFSGKASNSPLHF. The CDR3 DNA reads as TGTGCCAGCAGCTTCTCCGGGAAAGCAAGTAATTCACCCCTCCACTTT.

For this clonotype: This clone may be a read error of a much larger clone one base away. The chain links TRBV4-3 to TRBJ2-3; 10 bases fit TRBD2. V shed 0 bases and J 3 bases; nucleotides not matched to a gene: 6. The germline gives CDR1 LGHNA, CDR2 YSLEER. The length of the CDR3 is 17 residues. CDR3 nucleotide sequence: TGCGCCAGCAGCCAAGATCCAGCGGGAGGGCCTACAGATACGCAGTATTTT. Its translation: CASSQDPAGGPTDTQYF.

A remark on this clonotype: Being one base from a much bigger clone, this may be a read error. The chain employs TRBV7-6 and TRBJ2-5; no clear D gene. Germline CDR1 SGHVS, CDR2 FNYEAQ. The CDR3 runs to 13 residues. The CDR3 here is CASSSLVGEIQYF. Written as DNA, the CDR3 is TGTGCCAGCAGCTCCCTCGTTGGAGAGATCCAGTACTTC.